This T cell receptor beta chain derives from a study of T cell clones after liver transplantation. Study-wide background: TCRbeta sequencing after a pre-transplant mixed lymphocyte reaction identified graft-donor-reactive clones, later tracked in post-transplant blood. Third-party-reactive TCRbeta sequences from pre-transplant mixed lymphocyte reactions served as antigen-independent comparators.

TCRdb's copy holds only in-frame clones and misses some; the assay was immunoSEQ multiplex PCR. The sample gives approximately 100,000 clones, about 80% of which show up once; about 2.8% is in the top ten. V was pared by 3 bases and J by 8 bases, with 7 bases between. The CDR3 has 12 amino acids. CDR1 is SEHNR and CDR2 is FQNEAQ in the germline V gene (reference sequence). Points from the study as a whole: A larger donor-reactive than third-party decline suggested partial antigen-specific deletion. Circulating graft-donor-reactive CD4 TCRbeta sequences fell significantly post-transplant in 5 of 8 subjects.

Concerning this clone: Its target is not known.

Sequenced here: CD4+ T cells from blood, sampled roughly 50 months after liver transplant. The receptor's source is a human patient who received a liver transplant. Part of the T cells may come from the graft donor. The chain is built from TRBV7-9 and TRBJ1-4; tentative D call: TRBD1 (5 bases). CDR3 sequence (DNA): TGTGCCAGCAGCTTTAACAGGGAAAAACTGTTTTTT. Amino acid sequence: CASSFNREKLFF.